This TCR beta chain was recorded in a study of cytomegalovirus exposure and HLA in healthy donors. Looking at the study overall: Counted in an early data release were about 85 million unique TCRs from HLA-typed donors.

This CDR3 contains 12 residues. The germline CDR1 and CDR2 sequences are KGHSH and LQKENI. The V and J ends lost 5 bases and 4 bases respectively, with 9 bases between them. Concerning this clone: Its antigen is not identified.

The study's findings and limits: In most subjects, TCR beta sequences reportedly gave accurate predictions of HLA-A and HLA-B alleles.

With 60 Vbeta and 13 Jbeta primers, the PCR was carried out. Clones were sequenced by immunoSEQ multiplex PCR, and TCRdb holds only the in-frame ones, with some missing. Of about 180,000 clones listed, roughly 75% are singletons. The sample consisted of PBMCs. The V and J genes are TRBV18 and TRBJ2-7; possible D gene TRBD2, 6 bases. The sequence was obtained from a man aged 35 to 55 in good health and CMV-seronegative. The DNA for the CDR3 is TGTGCCAGCTCAGCGGGGAGATACGAGCAGTACTTC. Encoded protein: CASSAGRYEQYF.